The present T cell receptor beta chain was sequenced within a study of graft-versus-host responses after intestinal transplantation. Study-wide context: All recipients were transplanted with multivisceral, liver-intestinal, or isolated intestinal grafts. Among the recipients, all got anti-thymocyte globulin induction and then tacrolimus and steroids for about 3 years.

The repertoire was sequenced with immunoSEQ multiplex PCR; TCRdb's copy has only in-frame clones and lacks some. Here the sample spans tens of thousands of clones, just under 95% being singletons. Study outcomes and limitations: Ileal or blood samples showed some GvH clones first, and such clones were also found in recipient marrow.

Note on this clone: Its antigen is undetermined.

This CDR3 is 19 amino acids long. V was trimmed by 1 base and J by 8 bases, leaving 30 bases between them. Germline CDR1 is SGHKS and CDR2 is YYEKEE (reference sequence). This chain links TRBV5-5 with TRBJ2-5; D may match TRBD1 or TRBD2 (7 bases each). The sequence was collected from a human patient who received an intestinal transplant, so some T cells may come from the graft donor. The material sequenced was bone marrow, taken less than 750 days after intestinal transplantation. DNA for the CDR3: TGTGCCAGCAGCTTGTTTTTGGGAGGGGGCTCGCATGACCGTTTAACCCAGTACTTC. It codes for CASSLFLGGGSHDRLTQYF.